Presented here are 18 T cell receptor beta chains from one specimen sequenced in a study of T cell responses to AZD1222 COVID-19 vaccine. Measured with immunoSEQ multiplex PCR; TCRdb has only the in-frame clones, and not every one. The sample comprises around 150,000 clones, about nine tenths of which are singletons, and about 1.5% rests with the top ten. The starting material was peripheral blood, obtained on day 0 of AZD1222 vaccination. The origin of the receptors is an adult in good health.

The V and J genes are TRBV27 and TRBJ2-3; D is ambiguous. CDR1 is MNHEY, CDR2 SMNVEV, per germline (reference sequence). CDR3 length: 16 amino acids. Between the trimmed V and J ends, which lost 5 bases and 1 base, there was a span of 16 bases. The chain's CDR3 is CASSPTQPSGTDTQYF. CDR3 coding DNA: TGTGCCAGCAGTCCTACGCAACCCTCAGGCACAGATACGCAGTATTTT.

The gene calls are TRBV24-1 and TRBJ1-2, with TRBD1 matching over 7 bases. Unmatched junction bases numbered 2, after V lost 4 bases and J lost 7 bases. Germline V lookup: CDR1 KGHDR, CDR2 SFDVKD. The CDR3 totals 12 residues. The CDR3 is CATSEAGGGYTF. The CDR3 DNA sequence: TGTGCCACCAGTGAGGCAGGGGGTGGCTACACCTTC.

The chain joins TRBV6-6 to TRBJ1-6; no clear D. Germline CDR1 and CDR2: MNHNY and SVGAGI (reference sequence). Between the trimmed V and J ends, which lost 4 bases and 10 bases, there was a span of 5 bases. CDR3 size: 11 residues. CDR3 in DNA: TGTGCCAGCAGTTGGAACTCACCCCTCCACTTT. Protein product: CASSWNSPLHF.

The rearrangement uses TRBV27 and TRBJ1-6; D unclear. The CDR3 sequence is 16 residues long. Germline lookup yields CDR1 MNHEY and CDR2 SMNVEV (reference sequence). V gave up 4 bases and J gave up 6 bases, with 16 bases separating them. CDR3 nucleotides: TGTGCCAGCAGTTCATCCTTGAGCGGAGCTAATTCACCCCTCCACTTT. The encoded protein is CASSSSLSGANSPLHF.

This chain connects TRBV5-1 to TRBJ1-1; D perhaps matches TRBD1 (5 bases). CDR1 SGHRS and CDR2 YFSETQ come from the germline V gene. Trimming left V 0 bases short and J 4 bases short, with 10 bases between. The CDR3 extends over 14 amino acids. The CDR3 coding sequence is TGCGCCAGCAGCTTGGCGGGGGGTCCCACTGAAGCTTTCTTT. This sequence encodes CASSLAGGPTEAFF. Variable domain in full (rest from reference TRBV5-1 and TRBJ1-1): KAGVTQTPRYLIKTRGQQVTLSCSPISGHRSVSWYQQTPGQGLQFLFEYFSETQRNKGNFPGRFSGRQFSNSRSEMNVSTLELGDSALYLCASSLAGGPTEAFFGQGTRLTVV.

This chain connects TRBV19 to TRBJ2-1, with TRBD2 identical over 8 bases. V shed 3 bases and J 13 bases; nucleotides not matched to a gene: 5. There are 12 residues in the CDR3. Germline assignment: CDR1 LNHDA and CDR2 SQIVND (reference sequence). CDR3: CASSISGGPQFF. The CDR3 DNA sequence: TGTGCCAGTAGTATCTCGGGAGGGCCTCAGTTCTTC.

CDR3 coding DNA: TGTGCCAGCAGCTTAGCGCGGAGGGGGGACACTGAAGCTTTCTTT. Translating gives CASSLARRGDTEAFF. The chain couples TRBV7-9 to TRBJ1-1, with TRBD1 as a possible D gene (6 bases). The V gene lost 0 bases and the J gene lost 3 bases, with 11 bases spanning the gap. The CDR3 covers 15 residues. Per the germline V gene, CDR1 is SEHNR and CDR2 is FQNEAQ (reference sequence).

The rearrangement uses TRBV2 and TRBJ2-3; perhaps TRBD1 as D (7 bases). Trimming left V 5 bases short and J 0 bases short, with 15 bases between. The CDR3 runs 16 residues. Germline assignment: CDR1 SNHLY and CDR2 FYNNEI. In nucleotides, the CDR3 is TGTGCCAGCAGTTGGGAACAGGGGACTAGCACAGATACGCAGTATTTT. It translates to CASSWEQGTSTDTQYF.

The V call is TRBV7-3, the J call TRBJ1-5; D unclear. CDR1 and CDR2 (germline): SGHTA, FQGTGA. CDR3 size: 16 residues. Trimming stripped 1 base from V and 8 bases from J, with 18 bases between. As DNA, the CDR3 is TGTGCCAGCAGCTTAATGGTTGGGCCAAAGAAGGAGCCCCAGCATTTT. Protein: CASSLMVGPKKEPQHF. The full variable domain, its missing parts supplied by reference TRBV7-3 and TRBJ1-5, is GAGVSQTPSNKVTEKGKYVELRCDPISGHTALYWYRQSLGQGPEFLIYFQGTGAADDSGLPNDRFFAVRPEGSVSTLKIQRTERGDSAVYLCASSLMVGPKKEPQHFGDGTRLSIL.

A note on this clone: This sample also contains other DNA sequences that code for the same CDR3. The J gene is TRBJ1-2, the V gene TRBV30, with D possibly being TRBD1 (6 bases). CDR3 length: 13 residues. The V and J ends lost 1 base and 4 bases respectively, with 10 bases between them. Germline V CDR1 and CDR2: GTSNPN, SVGIG (reference sequence). CDR3 in DNA: TGTGCCTGGAGTGCAGGGGCCGGCTATGGCTACACCTTC. Its protein is CAWSAGAGYGYTF.

This clone has just one count. The gene calls are TRBV4-1 and TRBJ2-1, with D possibly matching TRBD1 (6 bases). The germline V gene has CDR1 MGHRA and CDR2 YSYEKL. The CDR3 runs 16 residues. The V end was cut by 1 base, the J end by 5 bases, with 15 bases between. Here the CDR3 reads CASSQGKKAGDNEQFF. As DNA, the CDR3 is TGCGCCAGCAGCCAAGGGAAAAAGGCAGGGGACAATGAGCAGTTCTTC.

This clone was seen a few times. The chain recombines TRBV5-1 with TRBJ1-1, with D perhaps TRBD1 (5 bases). CDR1 and CDR2 (germline): SGHRS, YFSETQ. The CDR3 has 14 residues. V lost 0 bases and J lost 4, with 10 bases in between. As DNA, the CDR3 is TGCGCCAGCAGCTTGGGGGGCCCTAGCACTGAAGCTTTCTTT. It yields the protein CASSLGGPSTEAFF.

The V call is TRBV5-4, the J call TRBJ2-1; 8 bases align to TRBD1. Trimming at V came to 5 bases and at J to 4 bases, leaving 8 bases not matched to a gene. The CDR3 sequence is 15 residues long. The germline V gene has CDR1 SGHNT and CDR2 YYREEE (reference sequence). The CDR3 nucleotides are TGTGCCAGCAGTCTGGACAGGGCAAATTACAATGAGCAGTTCTTC. It translates to CASSLDRANYNEQFF. Full variable domain (missing parts from reference TRBV5-4 and TRBJ2-1): ETGVTQSPTHLIKTRGQQVTLRCSSQSGHNTVSWYQQALGQGPQFIFQYYREEENGRGNFPPRFSGLQFPNYSSELNVNALELDDSALYLCASSLDRANYNEQFFGPGTRLTVL.

The rearrangement uses TRBV2 and TRBJ2-3, with 13 bases that match TRBD2. V trimming: 6 bases; J trimming: 8 bases; junction bases outside the gene matches: 8. Germline CDR1 SNHLY, CDR2 FYNNEI. CDR3 size: 15 residues. This CDR3 reads CASRKTSGGPSTQYF. The DNA of the CDR3 is TGTGCCAGCAGGAAGACTAGCGGGGGGCCATCTACGCAGTATTTT.

The chain has TRBV11-2 and TRBJ1-2; 9 positions agree with TRBD1. The germline V gene has CDR1 SGHAT and CDR2 FQNNGV. The CDR3 is made up of 16 amino acids. After removal of 0 bases from V and 2 bases from J, the junction contained 4 bases not matched to a gene. CDR3: CASSLDRGTGNYGYTF. The CDR3 nucleotides are TGTGCCAGCAGCTTAGATCGGGGGACAGGGAACTATGGCTACACCTTC.

The CDR3 region has the DNA TGTGCCAGCAGTACAGGGTATGGAAACACCATATATTTT. As protein: CASSTGYGNTIYF. This chain uses TRBV28 with TRBJ1-3; TRBD1 might be the D (6 bases). With 5 bases removed from V and 3 bases from J, the gap between germline ends came to 8 bases. This CDR3 spans 13 amino acids. Looked up from germline, CDR1 is MDHEN and CDR2 is SYDVKM.

The J gene is TRBJ2-5, the V gene TRBV10-3; D remains unclear. Germline values: CDR1 ENHRY, CDR2 SYGVKD. CDR3 length equals 14 residues. The V gene lost 3 bases and the J gene lost 2 bases, with 10 bases spanning the gap. In nucleotides, the CDR3 is TGTGCCATCAGTGAAGGGCTCTTACAAGAGACCCAGTACTTC. The encoded protein is CAISEGLLQETQYF.

CDR3 amino acids: CASSLYRGEGYGYTF. CDR3 nucleotide sequence: TGTGCCAGCAGCTTATACAGGGGCGAGGGCTATGGCTACACCTTC. The J gene is TRBJ1-2, the V gene TRBV7-9; 7 bases line up with TRBD1. This CDR3 region has 15 residues. From germline, CDR1 is SEHNR and CDR2 FQNEAQ (reference sequence). V gave up 2 bases and J gave up 4 bases; unmatched junction bases: 7. Variable domain in full (rest from reference TRBV7-9 and TRBJ1-2): DTGVSQNPRHKITKRGQNVTFRCDPISEHNRLYWYRQTLGQGPEFLTYFQNEAQLEKSRLLSDRFSAERPKGSFSTLEIQRTEQGDSAMYLCASSLYRGEGYGYTFGSGTRLTVV.